A selection of T cell receptor beta chains follows, all from one sample in a study of blood T cell repertoires in COVID-19. Profiled with immunoSEQ multiplex PCR; TCRdb holds only in-frame clones, not every one. The sample consists of around 270,000 clones, under 90% of them appearing once. The source material was peripheral blood. The receptor source for this set is a man aged 60-69 years with acute or convalescent COVID-19. The CDR3 runs from the conserved cysteine through the conserved F or W. A D gene is named only where the DNA matches it firmly. Clone sizes are given selectively: once, few, many, or a class where the clone is expanded.

cdr3_nt cdr3_aa d_call clone_size j_call v_call
TGTGCCAGCATTTCGAGGACAGGTTCGAACTATGGCTACACCTTC CASISRTGSNYGYTF TRBD1 few TRBJ1-2 TRBV6-5
TGTGCCAGCAGCTCCCGGGACAGCTATAATTCACCCCTCCACTTT CASSSRDSYNSPLHF TRBD1 NA TRBJ1-6 TRBV7-9
TGCGCCAGCAGCCGGGTCATGTCGGACAGCTCCTACAATGAGCAGTTCTTC CASSRVMSDSSYNEQFF NA many TRBJ2-1 TRBV4-1
TGTGCCAGCAGTGTACTAGCGGGGGGTGCCTCCTACAATGAGCAGTTCTTC CASSVLAGGASYNEQFF TRBD2 NA TRBJ2-1 TRBV2
TGTGCCAGCAGCTTAAATCCGGGACAGTCGGGCGATGAGCAGTTCTTC CASSLNPGQSGDEQFF TRBD1 once TRBJ2-1 TRBV7-3
TGTGCCAGCAGTTTCGCGGGGTATCAGCCCCAGCATTTT CASSFAGYQPQHF NA NA TRBJ1-5 TRBV27
TGTGCCAGTAGTACCGACAGGGCTGAAGCTTTCTTT CASSTDRAEAFF TRBD1 NA TRBJ1-1 TRBV19
TGTGCCAGTAGTATTGGCAGGGTGGGAAATCAGCCCCAGCATTTT CASSIGRVGNQPQHF NA once TRBJ1-5 TRBV19
TGTGCCAGCAGCTTAGGGGAGTGGTCCTACGAGCAGTACTTC CASSLGEWSYEQYF NA NA TRBJ2-7 TRBV7-2
TGTGCCAGCAGTCAACGGGACCCCCATCTCGCGGGGTATGGCTACACCTTC CASSQRDPHLAGYGYTF NA NA TRBJ1-2 TRBV27
TGTGCCAGTAGTATATTAAGGGGGGAGCAGTTCTTC CASSILRGEQFF NA NA TRBJ2-1 TRBV19
TGTGCCAGCAGCTTGGACAGTATGAACACTGAAGCTTTCTTT CASSLDSMNTEAFF NA NA TRBJ1-1 TRBV7-3
TGTGCCAGCAGCCAAGACGCCGGGACAGGGAGCAAAAACATTCAGTACTTC CASSQDAGTGSKNIQYF TRBD1 NA TRBJ2-4 TRBV4-2
TGTGCCAGCAGCTTAGGAATAGTAGCAGATACGCAGTATTTT CASSLGIVADTQYF NA once TRBJ2-3 TRBV11-2
TGTGCCAGCAGCTTAAGCGGGGGGGCCCAAGAGACCCAGTACTTC CASSLSGGAQETQYF TRBD2 NA TRBJ2-5 TRBV7-3
TGTGCCAGCAGCCAAGACCATCCCCAGGGTGTGAGCACAGATACGCAGTATTTT CASSQDHPQGVSTDTQYF NA few TRBJ2-3 TRBV3-1/TRBV3-2